The 21 T cell receptor beta chains listed next were all sequenced from one sample in a study. Each CDR3 protein is one row after TCRdb ran MiXCR on the 5' RACE reads. The repertoire consists of over 50,000 distinct CDR3 sequences, with 25% to 35% occurring once and the leading ten covering roughly 2.1%. Sequences were obtained from tumor-infiltrating naive CD4+ T cells sorted from the breast tumor. Subset in this sample: naive CD4+ T cells, CD4+CD45RA+CD25-. The receptors shown here come from a female donor with breast cancer.

As to this clonotype: The conserved phenylalanine or tryptophan normally closing the CDR3 is absent here, so this likely arose from a read error. The rearrangement links TRBV7-2 to TRBJ2-5; tentatively, D is TRBD1 (7 bases). There are 14 residues in the CDR3. Germline V lookup: CDR1 SGHTA, CDR2 FQGNSA. With 5 bases removed from V and 4 bases from J, the gap between germline ends came to 14 bases. CDR3 DNA sequence: TGTGCCAGCAGCCCGGGGGACAGATCAGAGACCCAGTACCTC. Protein: CASSPGDRSETQYL.

This clonotype was recorded only once. The chain couples TRBV7-6 to TRBJ2-7; 14 bases are a match to TRBD2. V lost 4 bases to trimming and J lost 4 bases; unmatched junction nucleotides: 9. The CDR3 is 17 residues long. CDR1 and CDR2 (germline): SGHVS, FNYEAQ. DNA for the CDR3: TGTGCCAGCAGCTCCCCCCGGACTAGCGGGAGGAGGTACGAGCAGTACTTC. It specifies CASSSPRTSGRRYEQYF. The whole variable domain, remainder taken from reference TRBV7-6 and TRBJ2-7, is GAGVSQSPRYKVTKRGQDVALRCDPISGHVSLYWYRQALGQGPEFLTYFNYEAQQDKSGLPNDRFSAERPEGSISTLTIQRTEQRDSAMYRCASSSPRTSGRRYEQYFGPGTRLTVT.

Of note for this clonotype: One end of the junction varies from germline; a read error may be responsible. The chain links TRBV7-3 to TRBJ2-1; 9 nucleotides agree with TRBD1. The germline V gene encodes CDR1 SGHTA and CDR2 FQGTGA. The CDR3 loop spans 14 amino acids. The CDR3 region has the DNA TGTGCCAGCAGCTCACGGACAGGGGCAGATGAGCAGCTCTTC. It yields the protein CASSSRTGADEQLF.

This clonotype was counted between two and nine times. The chain uses TRBV6-5 and TRBJ2-6; D gene ambiguous. Germline V gene data show CDR1 as MNHEY and CDR2 as SVGAGI. CDR3 length: 17 residues. V was trimmed by 6 bases and J by 1 base, leaving 16 bases between them. The CDR3 DNA reads as TGTGCCAGCAGCCCGGCGTGGGGTTCGTCTGGGGCCAACGTCCTGACTTTC. It specifies CASSPAWGSSGANVLTF.

CDR3 nucleotide sequence: TGTGCCAGCAGACTTAACAGGGATGGCTACACCTTC. As protein: CASRLNRDGYTF. The chain combines TRBV28 with TRBJ1-2, with D possibly matching TRBD1 (6 bases). Germline CDR1 MDHEN, CDR2 SYDVKM. The CDR3 extends over 12 amino acids. Deletions cut 6 bases from V and 6 bases from J, with 11 bases between.

For this clonotype: Germline and junction disagree at one end, which may indicate a read error. V gene TRBV2 combines with J gene TRBJ2-5; TRBD1 matches 9 bases. The CDR3 is made up of 14 amino acids. From germline, CDR1 is SNHLY and CDR2 FYNNEI. DNA for the CDR3: TGTACCAGCAGTGTCGACAGGGGGCAAGAGACCCAGTACTTC. Its protein is CTSSVDRGQETQYF.

This clonotype was counted only a few times. The rearrangement joins TRBV3-1 to TRBJ1-3; no definite D call. Germline V gene lookup returns CDR1 LGHDT and CDR2 YNNKEL (reference sequence). The CDR3 is made up of 18 amino acids. Trimming shortened V by 2 bases and J by 4 bases, and 21 bases separated the two germline ends. The CDR3 spells CASSQLPSGPAGGNTIYF. The DNA of the CDR3 is TGTGCCAGCAGCCAACTACCCTCCGGACCCGCGGGAGGAAACACCATATATTTT.

The rearrangement links TRBV4-1 to TRBJ2-5; 13 bases fit TRBD2. Germline CDR1 and CDR2: MGHRA and YSYEKL. V dropped 1 base and J dropped 6; count of bases not matched to a gene: 11. The CDR3 loop spans 18 amino acids. The CDR3: CASSQVLSRTSGRKTQYF. CDR3 coding DNA: TGCGCCAGCAGCCAAGTTTTGTCGCGGACTAGCGGGAGAAAGACCCAGTACTTC.

This chain joins TRBV12-3 or TRBV12-4 and TRBJ2-4; the D gene is possibly TRBD1 (6 bases). The CDR3 spans 16 residues. Trimming took 6 bases from V and 2 from J, leaving 17 bases between them. In nucleotides, the CDR3 is TGTGCCAGCAGGACAGGTCGGGCAACGACCAAAAACATTCAGTACTTC. Translated: CASRTGRATTKNIQYF.

The chain's CDR3 is CASSQDRREQPQHF. DNA for the CDR3: TGTGCCAGCAGCCAAGATAGAAGGGAGCAGCCCCAGCATTTT. The chain carries TRBV3-1 and TRBJ1-5; D is ambiguous. V gave up 0 bases and J gave up 7 bases, with 10 bases separating them. The CDR3 covers 14 residues. Germline loops: CDR1 LGHDT, CDR2 YNNKEL (reference sequence).

The chain employs TRBV6-6 and TRBJ1-4; 11 nucleotides match TRBD1. After removal of 6 bases from V and 6 bases from J, the junction contained 9 bases not matched to a gene. The CDR3 runs to 16 residues. Germline-derived CDR1 and CDR2 are MNHNY and SVGAGI (reference sequence). The CDR3 loop reads CASSPGQGDKDEKLFF. For the CDR3, the DNA is TGTGCCAGCAGCCCGGGACAGGGGGATAAGGATGAAAAACTGTTTTTT.

This clonotype was recorded many times. The V and J genes are TRBV7-8 and TRBJ1-6; possible D gene TRBD1, 5 bases. Germline CDR1 SGHVS, CDR2 FQNEAQ. V was trimmed by 4 bases and J by 10 bases, leaving 14 bases between them. The CDR3 is 14 residues long. In DNA, the CDR3 is TGTGCCAGCAGCTCACGGGACGCCGAGTCACCCCTCCACTTT. The encoded protein is CASSSRDAESPLHF.

The rearrangement joins TRBV6-6 to TRBJ2-3; 7 bases align to TRBD1. After removal of 9 bases from V and 3 bases from J, the junction contained 12 bases not matched to a gene. The CDR3 sequence is 15 residues long. Per the germline V gene, CDR1 is MNHNY and CDR2 is SVGAGI (reference sequence). CDR3 nucleotides: TGTGCCAGTGTTAAACGGACAGGTGGTACAGATACGCAGTATTTT. Its protein is CASVKRTGGTDTQYF.

V and J are TRBV5-1 and TRBJ2-5; D not resolved. The CDR3 covers 13 residues. Deletions cut 0 bases from V and 5 bases from J, with 8 bases between. Per germline, CDR1 SGHRS and CDR2 YFSETQ. The CDR3, as DNA: TGCGCCAGCAGCTTGGACACGATGGAGACCCAGTACTTC. Translating gives CASSLDTMETQYF.

This clonotype was seen once. The chain is built from TRBV7-2 and TRBJ2-2; D unresolved. The CDR3 is 13 amino acids. Trimming removed 2 bases from V and 6 bases from J, with 7 bases in between. Germline V CDR1 and CDR2: SGHTA, FQGNSA. CDR3: CASSLNWAGELFF. The CDR3 DNA is TGTGCCAGCAGCTTAAACTGGGCCGGGGAGCTGTTTTTT. The full variable domain, with the rest looked up from reference TRBV7-2 and TRBJ2-2, is GAGVSQSPSNKVTEKGKDVELRCDPISGHTALYWYRQSLGQGLEFLIYFQGNSAPDKSGLPSDRFSAERTGGSVSTLTIQRTQQEDSAVYLCASSLNWAGELFFGEGSRLTVL.

The chain employs TRBV12-3 or TRBV12-4 and TRBJ1-2; 7 nucleotides line up with TRBD1. CDR3 size: 15 residues. With V trimmed by 6 bases and J by 2 bases, 9 bases remained unmatched. In DNA, the CDR3 is TGTGCCAGCAGCTTATCGAACAGGGGAAACTATGGCTACACCTTC. Its translation is CASSLSNRGNYGYTF.

The CDR3 nucleotides are TGCGCCAGCAGTGACTTCAACTACGAGCAGTACTTC. Its translation is CASSDFNYEQYF. V gene TRBV10-2 combines with J gene TRBJ2-7; the D is unclear. CDR3 size: 12 residues. Trimming stripped 3 bases from V and 3 bases from J, with 6 bases between. Germline lookup yields CDR1 WSHSY and CDR2 SAAADI.

On this clonotype: The junction departs from germline at one end; a sequencing error may be responsible. V is TRBV3-1 and J is TRBJ2-3, with TRBD2 matching 7 bases. The CDR3 totals 14 residues. Germline V gene data show CDR1 as LGHDT and CDR2 as YNNKEL (reference sequence). The CDR3 sequence: CANSQDTSADTQYF. CDR3 nucleotide sequence: TGTGCCAACAGCCAAGATACTAGCGCAGATACGCAGTATTTT.

The chain is built from TRBV25-1 and TRBJ2-3; 8 bases are shared with TRBD1. V shed 8 bases and J 4 bases; nucleotides not matched to a gene: 11. CDR3 length equals 15 residues. Germline V gives CDR1 MGHDK, CDR2 SYGVNS. CDR3 in DNA: TGTGCCAGCTCCCCGTGGGGACAGGATCCAGATACGCAGTATTTT. This codes for CASSPWGQDPDTQYF.

In its sample, this clonotype was seen a few times. For the CDR3, the DNA is TGTGCCAGCAGTCCCCCAGATCGACCCCAGCATTTT. It codes for CASSPPDRPQHF. The V call is TRBV28, the J call TRBJ1-5; D uncertain. CDR1 MDHEN and CDR2 SYDVKM come from the germline V gene. CDR3 size: 12 residues. V shed 5 bases and J shed 10 bases, with 12 bases lying between them.

Turning to this clonotype: This could be a read error, since a much larger clone is one nucleotide away. The CDR3 reads CASSYTSGQDTQYF. CDR3 coding DNA: TGTGCCAGCAGTTACACTAGCGGGCAGGATACGCAGTATTTT. V usage is TRBV6-2 or TRBV6-3 and J usage is TRBJ2-3, with TRBD2 matching over 9 bases. V was pared by 2 bases and J by 6 bases, with 3 bases of the junction left unmatched. The CDR3 has 14 amino acids. Germline-derived CDR1 and CDR2 are MNHEY and SVGEGT.